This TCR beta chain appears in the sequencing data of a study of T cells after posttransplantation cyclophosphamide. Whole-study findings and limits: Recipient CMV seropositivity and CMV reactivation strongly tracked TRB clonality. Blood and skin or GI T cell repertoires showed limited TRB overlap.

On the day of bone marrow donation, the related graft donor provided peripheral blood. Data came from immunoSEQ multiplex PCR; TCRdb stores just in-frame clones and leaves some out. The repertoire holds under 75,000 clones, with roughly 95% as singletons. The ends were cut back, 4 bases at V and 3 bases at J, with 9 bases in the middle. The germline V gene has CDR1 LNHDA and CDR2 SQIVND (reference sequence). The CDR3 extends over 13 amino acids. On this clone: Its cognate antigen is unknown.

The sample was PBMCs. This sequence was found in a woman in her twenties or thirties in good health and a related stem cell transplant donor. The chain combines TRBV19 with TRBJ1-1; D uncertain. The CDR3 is CASSTTRDTEAFF. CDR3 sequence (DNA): TGTGCCAGTAGTACGACACGGGACACTGAAGCTTTCTTT.